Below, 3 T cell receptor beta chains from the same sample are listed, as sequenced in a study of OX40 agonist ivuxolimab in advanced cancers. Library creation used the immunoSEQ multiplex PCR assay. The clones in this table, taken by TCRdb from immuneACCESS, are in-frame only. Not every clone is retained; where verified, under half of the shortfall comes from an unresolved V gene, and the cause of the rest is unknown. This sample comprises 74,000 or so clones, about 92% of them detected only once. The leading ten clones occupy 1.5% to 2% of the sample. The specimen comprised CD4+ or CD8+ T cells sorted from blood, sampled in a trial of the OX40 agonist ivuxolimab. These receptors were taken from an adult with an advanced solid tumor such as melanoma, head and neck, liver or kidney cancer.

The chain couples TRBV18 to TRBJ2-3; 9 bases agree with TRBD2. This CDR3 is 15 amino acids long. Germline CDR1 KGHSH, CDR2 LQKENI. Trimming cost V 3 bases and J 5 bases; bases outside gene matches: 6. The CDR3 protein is CASSPTETSGDTQYF. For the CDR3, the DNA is TGTGCCAGCTCACCTACCGAGACTAGCGGAGATACGCAGTATTTT.

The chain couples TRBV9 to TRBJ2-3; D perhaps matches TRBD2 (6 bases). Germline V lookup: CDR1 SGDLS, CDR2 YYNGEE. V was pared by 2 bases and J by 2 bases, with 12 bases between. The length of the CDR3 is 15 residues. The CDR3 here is CASSVTERATDTQYF. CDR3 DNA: TGTGCCAGCAGCGTGACAGAGCGGGCCACAGATACGCAGTATTTT.

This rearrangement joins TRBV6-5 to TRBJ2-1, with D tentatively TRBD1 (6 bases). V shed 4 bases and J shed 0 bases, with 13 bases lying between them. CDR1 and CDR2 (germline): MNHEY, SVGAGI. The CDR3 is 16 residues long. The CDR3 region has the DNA TGTGCCAGCAGTTCAGGACAGCCGAGCTCCTACAATGAGCAGTTCTTC. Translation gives CASSSGQPSSYNEQFF.